The 15 T cell receptor beta chains listed next were all sequenced from one sample in a study of T-cell memory formation after mild COVID-19. MiXCR, applied by TCRdb to the 5' RACE reads, yields one record per CDR3 protein. The table shows roughly 380,000 distinct CDR3 sequences, with around 28% occurring only once. What was sequenced was PBMCs or a T cell subset sorted from them (not recorded which). The receptor set was obtained from an adult woman who had mild COVID-19 (a few samples of this study predate the infection). Cell type and time point are not known.

Remarks on this clonotype: At one end, the junction sequence differs from germline, possibly due to a read error. The chain has TRBV24-1 and TRBJ1-2; D is ambiguous. Germline lookup yields CDR1 KGHDR and CDR2 SFDVKD. This CDR3 comprises 12 residues. CDR3 protein: CATCDHTYGYTF. DNA of the CDR3: TGTGCCACCTGTGACCACACCTATGGCTACACCTTC.

This clonotype was counted a few times. The rearrangement links TRBV11-2 to TRBJ2-1; possibly TRBD2 for D (6 bases). This CDR3 spans 16 amino acids. Germline loops: CDR1 SGHAT, CDR2 FQNNGV. Trimming removed 4 bases from V and 7 bases from J, with 20 bases in between. CDR3 residues: CASSSRLGSITNEQFF. The CDR3 DNA reads TGTGCCAGCAGCTCCCGACTAGGCTCAATCACAAATGAGCAGTTCTTC.

This clonotype was seen more than once but under ten times. V and J are TRBV20-1 and TRBJ2-7; perhaps TRBD2 as D (6 bases). The germline CDR1 and CDR2 sequences are DFQATT and SNEGSKA (reference sequence). The V end lost 1 base, the J end lost 7 bases, and 14 bases lay between the germline ends. The CDR3 covers 13 residues. The CDR3 region is CSARGSGPWEQYF. The CDR3 bases are TGCAGTGCTAGAGGCAGCGGGCCTTGGGAGCAGTACTTC.

The rearrangement uses TRBV11-2 and TRBJ2-7, with TRBD2 matching 10 bases. Germline V gene lookup returns CDR1 SGHAT and CDR2 FQNNGV. The CDR3 totals 16 residues. Trimming took 5 bases from V and 4 from J; bases not matched to a gene: 11. This CDR3 is CASSIPGTSEAYEQYF. DNA for the CDR3: TGTGCCAGCAGCATCCCCGGGACTAGCGAGGCGTACGAGCAGTACTTC.

This chain uses TRBV6-5 with TRBJ2-7, with 10 bases that match TRBD2. Germline CDR1 is MNHEY and CDR2 is SVGAGI. The CDR3 is made up of 16 amino acids. V shed 0 bases, J shed 4 bases, and the junction held 6 bases outside the gene matches. CDR3 DNA: TGTGCCAGCAGTTACTCTTCTAGCGGGAGTCTGTACGAGCAGTACTTC. Residues: CASSYSSSGSLYEQYF.

This clonotype came up a few times. This chain joins TRBV5-1 and TRBJ1-6; 9 bases are a match to TRBD1. CDR3 length: 14 residues. The V gene's germline CDR1 is SGHRS and CDR2 YFSETQ. Trimming at V came to 3 bases and at J to 7 bases, leaving 2 bases not matched to a gene. CDR3 region: CASSSGQGNSPLHF. CDR3 DNA sequence: TGCGCCAGCAGCTCGGGACAGGGAAATTCACCCCTCCACTTT.

This clonotype was counted only a few times. The J gene is TRBJ2-7, the V gene TRBV7-8; 13 nucleotides match TRBD2. CDR1 SGHVS and CDR2 FQNEAQ come from the germline V gene. Losses at the gene ends were 7 bases for V and 2 bases for J; bases not matched to a gene: 5. CDR3 size: 15 residues. The CDR3 sequence: CASTEGLAGTYEQYF. The CDR3 DNA follows: TGTGCCAGCACCGAGGGACTAGCGGGAACCTACGAGCAGTACTTC.

This clonotype was seen a few times. This rearrangement joins TRBV5-1 to TRBJ2-7, with TRBD1 matching over 7 bases. This CDR3 contains 14 residues. Unmatched junction bases numbered 6, after V lost 0 bases and J lost 6 bases. Germline CDR1 is SGHRS and CDR2 is YFSETQ. Written as DNA, the CDR3 is TGCGCCAGCAGCTTGGGTGGCAGGGGGAGCGAGCAGTACTTC. Translating gives CASSLGGRGSEQYF.

The gene calls are TRBV12-3 or TRBV12-4 and TRBJ2-1; 15 bases match TRBD2. The V and J ends lost 11 bases and 8 bases, in that order; junction bases with no gene match: 7. This CDR3 has 14 amino acids. CDR3 bases: TGTGCCGGAGGGACTAGCGGGAGGAGGCATGAGCAGTTCTTC. Translation gives CAGGTSGRRHEQFF.

This sequence joins TRBV2 and TRBJ1-1; D remains ambiguous. There are 12 residues in the CDR3. From germline, CDR1 is SNHLY and CDR2 FYNNEI. V lost 4 bases, J lost 10 bases, and 13 bases lay in between. The chain's CDR3 is CASSGNFLRAFF. The CDR3, as DNA: TGTGCCAGCAGTGGAAATTTTTTGCGAGCTTTCTTT.

The rearrangement joins TRBV6-1 to TRBJ1-1; D not certain. Germline CDR1 and CDR2: MNHNS and SASEGT. The CDR3 length is 14 residues. Trimming removed 3 bases from V and 5 bases from J, with 13 bases in between. CDR3 bases: TGTGCCAGCAGTGAGTATAGGGTGAGGACTGAAGCTTTCTTT. Its translation is CASSEYRVRTEAFF.

This clonotype showed up many times. The chain recombines TRBV7-2 with TRBJ2-7, with D perhaps TRBD1 or TRBD2 (5 bases each). This CDR3 spans 13 amino acids. The V end was cut by 3 bases, the J end by 6 bases, with 12 bases between. The V gene's germline CDR1 is SGHTA and CDR2 FQGNSA. The CDR3 loop reads CASSFARDLEQYF. CDR3 sequence (DNA): TGTGCCAGCAGCTTCGCCCGGGACCTCGAGCAGTACTTC.

The table lists this clonotype with a few counts. This sequence joins TRBV7-2 and TRBJ2-1, with D unclear. The CDR3 runs to 17 residues. Trimming removed 0 bases at V and 4 bases at J, with 16 bases between. Germline-derived CDR1 and CDR2 are SGHTA and FQGNSA. The CDR3 spells CASSLAPLNTPYNEQFF. In DNA, the CDR3 is TGTGCCAGCAGCTTAGCCCCTCTCAATACCCCGTACAATGAGCAGTTCTTC.

Ten or more counts support this clonotype. V and J are TRBV4-1 and TRBJ2-3; the D call may be TRBD1 or TRBD2 (5 bases each). The germline CDR1 and CDR2 sequences are MGHRA and YSYEKL. The CDR3 totals 16 residues. The germline V and J ends were trimmed by 1 base and 2 bases, with 13 bases remaining between them. The CDR3 spells CASSQVAAGTTDTQYF. The CDR3 DNA is TGCGCCAGCAGCCAAGTTGCGGCAGGGACCACAGATACGCAGTATTTT.

The chain links TRBV5-4 to TRBJ2-5; 9 bases match TRBD2. Germline values: CDR1 SGHNT, CDR2 YYREEE (reference sequence). Losses at the gene ends were 0 bases for V and 5 bases for J; bases not matched to a gene: 11. There are 17 residues in the CDR3. The CDR3, as DNA: TGTGCCAGCAGCTTGGTCGGACGAGCGGGGGGAGGGGAGACCCAGTACTTC. It translates to CASSLVGRAGGGETQYF.